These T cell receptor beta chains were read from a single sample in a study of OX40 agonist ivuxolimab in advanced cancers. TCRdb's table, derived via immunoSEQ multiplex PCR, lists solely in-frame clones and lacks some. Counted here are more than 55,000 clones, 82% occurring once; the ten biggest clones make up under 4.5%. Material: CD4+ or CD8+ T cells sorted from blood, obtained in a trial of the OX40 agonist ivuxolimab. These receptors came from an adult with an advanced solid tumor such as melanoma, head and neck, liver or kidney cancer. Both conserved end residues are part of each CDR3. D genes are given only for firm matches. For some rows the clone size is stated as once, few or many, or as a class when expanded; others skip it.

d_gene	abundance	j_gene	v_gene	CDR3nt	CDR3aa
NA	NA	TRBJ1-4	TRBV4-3	TGCGCCAGCAGCCAAGACGGGGCTGAAGGTGAAAAACTGTTTTTT	CASSQDGAEGEKLFF
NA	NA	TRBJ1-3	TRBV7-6	TGTGCCAGCAGCTCCGCAGGGACACTTGGAAACACCATATATTTT	CASSSAGTLGNTIYF
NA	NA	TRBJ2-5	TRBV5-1	TGCGCCAGCAGCTTGGCACGGGAGACCCAGTACTTC	CASSLARETQYF
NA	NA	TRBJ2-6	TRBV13	TGTGCCAGCAGAAACCTCCAGGGACCGTCCGAGTTCTCTGGGGCCAACGTCCTGACTTTC	CASRNLQGPSEFSGANVLTF
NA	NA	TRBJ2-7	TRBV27	TGTGCCAGCACTGCAGGGGGGGTCTCCTACGAGCAGTACTTC	CASTAGGVSYEQYF
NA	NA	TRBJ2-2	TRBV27	TGTGCCAGCACCACTTCCGGGACAAACACCGGGGAGCTGTTTTTT	CASTTSGTNTGELFF
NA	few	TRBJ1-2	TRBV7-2	TGTGCCAGCAGCTTAGTAGGAGCTAACTATGGCTACACCTTC	CASSLVGANYGYTF
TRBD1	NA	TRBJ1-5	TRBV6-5	TGTGCCAGCAGTTACGTTGGGACAGGCAATCAGCCCCAGCATTTT	CASSYVGTGNQPQHF
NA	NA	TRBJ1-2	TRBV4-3	TGCGCCAGCAGCCAAGATCTCAGCATTCTAAGGGGCTACACCTTC	CASSQDLSILRGYTF
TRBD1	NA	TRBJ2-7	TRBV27	TGTGCCAGCAGTTCCCGGGACAGGGGAACCTACGAGCAGTACTTC	CASSSRDRGTYEQYF
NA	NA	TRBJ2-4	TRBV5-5	TGTGCCAGCAGCTTTTCGGGGGCGCAGGCCAAAAACATTCAGTACTTC	CASSFSGAQAKNIQYF
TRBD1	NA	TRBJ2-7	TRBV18	TGTGCCAGCTCACCACCGGGACAGGGTTGGTCCGGGCAGTACTTC	CASSPPGQGWSGQYF
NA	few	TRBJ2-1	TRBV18	TGTGCCAGCTCACCCCCGGGGGCCATTAAGGGTCCGTACAATGAGCAGTTCTTC	CASSPPGAIKGPYNEQFF